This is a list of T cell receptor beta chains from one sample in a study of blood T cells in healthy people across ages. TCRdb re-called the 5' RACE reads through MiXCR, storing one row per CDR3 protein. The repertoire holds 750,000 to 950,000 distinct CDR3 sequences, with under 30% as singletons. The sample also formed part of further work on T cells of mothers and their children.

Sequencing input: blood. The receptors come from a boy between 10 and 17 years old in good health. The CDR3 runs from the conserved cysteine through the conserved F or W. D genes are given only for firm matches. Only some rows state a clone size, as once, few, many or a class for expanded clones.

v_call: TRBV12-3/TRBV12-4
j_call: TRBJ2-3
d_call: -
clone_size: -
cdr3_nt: TGTGCCAGCAGAAAGGGTTATGGCACAGATACGCAGTATTTT
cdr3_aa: CASRKGYGTDTQYF

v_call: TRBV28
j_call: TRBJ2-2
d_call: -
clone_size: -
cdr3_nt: TGTGCCAGCAGTCGCACCGGGAGCCCACACAGGGAGCTGTTTTTT
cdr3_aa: CASSRTGSPHRELFF

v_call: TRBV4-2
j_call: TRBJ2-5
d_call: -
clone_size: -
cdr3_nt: TGTGCCAGCAGCCAAGTTTCTGCAGGGAGCCAAGAGACCCAGTACTTC
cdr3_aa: CASSQVSAGSQETQYF

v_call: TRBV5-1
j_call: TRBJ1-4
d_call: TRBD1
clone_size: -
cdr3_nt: TGCGCCAGCAGCTGGACAGGGGGCTTTTATGAAAAACTGTTTTTT
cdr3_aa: CASSWTGGFYEKLFF

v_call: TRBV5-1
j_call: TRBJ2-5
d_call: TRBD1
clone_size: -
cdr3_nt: TGCGCCAGCAGCTTAAAGGCGGACAGGGTAAAGGAGACCCAGTACTTC
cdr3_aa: CASSLKADRVKETQYF

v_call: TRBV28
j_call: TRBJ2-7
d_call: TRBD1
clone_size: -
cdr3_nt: TGTGCCAGCAGTTTATGGGGACAGGGCTCCTACGAGCAGTACTTC
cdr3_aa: CASSLWGQGSYEQYF

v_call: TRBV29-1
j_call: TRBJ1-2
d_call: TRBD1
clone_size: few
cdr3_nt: TGCAGCGTTTCCGGGACAGGGAGCTATGGCTACACCTTC
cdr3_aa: CSVSGTGSYGYTF

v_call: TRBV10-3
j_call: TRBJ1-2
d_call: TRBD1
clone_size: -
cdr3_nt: TGTGCCATCAGGCAAGCAACAGGGGGCAGAGGAGATGGCTACACCTTC
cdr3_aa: CAIRQATGGRGDGYTF

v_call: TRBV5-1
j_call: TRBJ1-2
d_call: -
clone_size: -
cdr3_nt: TGCGCCAGCAGCTTGGAGGGGGAGAACTATGGCTACACCTTC
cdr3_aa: CASSLEGENYGYTF

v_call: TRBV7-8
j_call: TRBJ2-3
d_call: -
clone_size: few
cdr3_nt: TGTGCCAGCAGCTTACTCCGGGACTCAGATACGCAGTATTTT
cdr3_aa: CASSLLRDSDTQYF

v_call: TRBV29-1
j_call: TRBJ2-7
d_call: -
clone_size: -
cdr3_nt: TGCAGCATAAGACTGCCTAGAACGGACGAGCAGTACTTC
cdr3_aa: CSIRLPRTDEQYF

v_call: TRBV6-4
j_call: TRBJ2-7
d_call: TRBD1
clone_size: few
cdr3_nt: TGTGCCAGCACCCAGCAGGGGGTATCCCCCTACGAGCAGTACTTC
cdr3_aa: CASTQQGVSPYEQYF

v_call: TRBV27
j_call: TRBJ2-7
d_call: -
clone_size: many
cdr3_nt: TGTGCCAGCAGTTTCGGCCCTACCTACGAGCAGTACTTC
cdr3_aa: CASSFGPTYEQYF

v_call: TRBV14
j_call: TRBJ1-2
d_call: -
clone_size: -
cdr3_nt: TGTGCCAGCAGCCAGTCCAGGGCTTGGGGCTACACCTTC
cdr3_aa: CASSQSRAWGYTF

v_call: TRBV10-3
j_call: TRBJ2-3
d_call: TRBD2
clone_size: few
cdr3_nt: TGTGCCATCAGGAACGGGCCGGGACTATCCACAGATACGCAGTATTTT
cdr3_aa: CAIRNGPGLSTDTQYF

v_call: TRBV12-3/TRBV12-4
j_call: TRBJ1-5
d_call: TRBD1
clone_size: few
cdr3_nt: TGTGCCAGCAGTTTAGTCGGGACAGGGGTGGAGCCCCAGCATTTT
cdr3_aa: CASSLVGTGVEPQHF

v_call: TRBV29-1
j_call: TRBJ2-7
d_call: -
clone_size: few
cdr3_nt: TGCAGCGTTGAGGAGACGACCTACGAGCAGTACTTC
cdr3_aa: CSVEETTYEQYF

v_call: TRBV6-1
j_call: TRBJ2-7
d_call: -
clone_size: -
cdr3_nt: TGTGCCAGCAACCCGGGTGGCCTACCCTCCTACGAGCAGTACTTC
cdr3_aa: CASNPGGLPSYEQYF

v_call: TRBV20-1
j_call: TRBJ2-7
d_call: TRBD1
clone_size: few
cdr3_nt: TGCAGTGCTACCGGGACAGGGGGAACCTACGAGCAGTACTTC
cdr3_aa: CSATGTGGTYEQYF

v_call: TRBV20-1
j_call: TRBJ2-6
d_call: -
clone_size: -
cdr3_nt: TGCAGTGCTAGAGAAGGGATTAGTGCCGGGGCCAACGTCCTGACTTTC
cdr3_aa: CSAREGISAGANVLTF

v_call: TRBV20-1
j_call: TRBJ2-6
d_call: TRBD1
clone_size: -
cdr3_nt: TGCAGTGCTAGACGACAGGGTCCTGGGGCCAACGTCCTCACTTTC
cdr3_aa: CSARRQGPGANVLTF

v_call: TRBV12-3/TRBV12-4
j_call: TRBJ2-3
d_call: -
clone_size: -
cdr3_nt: TGTGCCAGCAGTGGCGAACTCGGGGCGCAGTATTTT
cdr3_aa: CASSGELGAQYF

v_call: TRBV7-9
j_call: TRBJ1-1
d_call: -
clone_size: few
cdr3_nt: TGTGCCAGCAGCTCCATGGACCGTTCTGAAGCTTTCTTT
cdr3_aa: CASSSMDRSEAFF

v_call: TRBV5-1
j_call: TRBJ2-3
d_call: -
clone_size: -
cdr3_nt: TGCGCTAGCAGCCCGAGAGTATCCCCAAGCACAGATACGCAGTATTTT
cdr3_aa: CASSPRVSPSTDTQYF

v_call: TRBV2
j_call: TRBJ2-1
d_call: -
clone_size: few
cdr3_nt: TGTGCCAGCAGTGTGGAGGGGGGACTCACCAATGAGCAGTTCTTC
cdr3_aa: CASSVEGGLTNEQFF

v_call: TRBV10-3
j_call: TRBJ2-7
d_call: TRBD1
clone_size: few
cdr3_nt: TGTGCCATCCGACGCGCCGGGACAGGGCTTTACGAGCAGTACTTC
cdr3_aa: CAIRRAGTGLYEQYF

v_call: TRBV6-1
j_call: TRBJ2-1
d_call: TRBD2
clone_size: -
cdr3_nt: TGTGCCAGCGCTCTAACTAGCGGGATTTACAATGAGCAGTTCTTC
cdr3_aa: CASALTSGIYNEQFF

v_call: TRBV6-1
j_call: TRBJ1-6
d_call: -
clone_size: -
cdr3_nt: TGTGCCAGCAGCGAGGGGGGTACATTATGGAACTCACCCCTCCACTTT
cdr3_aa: CASSEGGTLWNSPLHF

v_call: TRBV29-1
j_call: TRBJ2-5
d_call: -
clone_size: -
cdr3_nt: TGCAGCGTTGATATACGGGGACATAAAGGCGAGACCCAGTACTTC
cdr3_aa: CSVDIRGHKGETQYF

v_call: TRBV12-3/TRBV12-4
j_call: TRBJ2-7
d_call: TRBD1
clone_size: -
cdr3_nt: TGTGCCAGCAGCTCAACAGGGGGTCTTCCCTACGAGCAGTACTTC
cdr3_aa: CASSSTGGLPYEQYF

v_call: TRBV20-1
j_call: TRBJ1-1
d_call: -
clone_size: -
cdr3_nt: TGCAGTGCTCGGGGGACTGGGATCACGGGAGAAGCTTTCTTT
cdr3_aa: CSARGTGITGEAFF

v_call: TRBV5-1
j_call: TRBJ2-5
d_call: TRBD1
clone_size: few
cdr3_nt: TGCGCCAGCAGCATTTCCGGGACAGGGGGCAGGGAGACCCAGTACTTC
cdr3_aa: CASSISGTGGRETQYF

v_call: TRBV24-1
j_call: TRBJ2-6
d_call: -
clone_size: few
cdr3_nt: TGTGCCACCAGTGATTTCGGGGAAGGGGCCAACGTCCTGACTTTC
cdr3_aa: CATSDFGEGANVLTF

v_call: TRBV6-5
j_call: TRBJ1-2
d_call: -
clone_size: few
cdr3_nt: TGTGCCAGCAGTTACCAGGGACCGCTCTATGGCTACACCTTC
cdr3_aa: CASSYQGPLYGYTF

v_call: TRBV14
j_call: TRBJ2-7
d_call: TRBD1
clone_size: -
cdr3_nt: TGTGCCAGCAGCCACTTCTTATCCAGGACAGGGAATGGCGAGCAGTACTTC
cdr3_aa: CASSHFLSRTGNGEQYF

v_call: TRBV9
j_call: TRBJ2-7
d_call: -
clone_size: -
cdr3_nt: TGTGCCAGCAGCGGGGGCGGGATAGTGGACGAGCAGTACTTC
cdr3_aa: CASSGGGIVDEQYF

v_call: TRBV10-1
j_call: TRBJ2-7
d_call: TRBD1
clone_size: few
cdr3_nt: TGCGCCAGCAGTGAGGGGGGACAGGGATCCTACGAGCAGTACTTC
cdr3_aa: CASSEGGQGSYEQYF

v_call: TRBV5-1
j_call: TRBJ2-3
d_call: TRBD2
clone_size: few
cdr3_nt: TGCGCCAGCAGCTTTACTAGCGTGGCAGATACGCAGTATTTT
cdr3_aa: CASSFTSVADTQYF

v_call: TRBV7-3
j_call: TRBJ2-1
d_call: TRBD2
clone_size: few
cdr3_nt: TGTGCCAGCAGCATTAGCGGGGGGGCCATGAGTGAGCAGTTCTTC
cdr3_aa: CASSISGGAMSEQFF